Below, 7 T cell receptor beta chains from the same sample are listed, as sequenced in a study of Ad26.COV2.S vaccination and SARS-CoV-2 variants. The treatment: some 20 received Ad26.COV2.S at low or high dose, single or two shots; 5 received placebo; per-sample allocation not given. The investigators took samples on day 63 after the first vaccine or placebo injection. The data were produced by immunoSEQ multiplex PCR, yet TCRdb's version contains in-frame clones alone and is incomplete. The sample holds about 680,000 clones, around 92% seen once. Here the sequenced sample was peripheral blood, taken in a trial of Ad26.COV2.S vaccine versus placebo. The receptor source for this set is a person aged 18 to 65 who received the Ad26.COV2.S COVID-19 vaccine or a placebo.

In nucleotides, the CDR3 is TGTGCCAGTAGTCCGGACGGAGCCTACGAGCAGTACTTC. This sequence encodes CASSPDGAYEQYF. The V and J genes are TRBV19 and TRBJ2-7; no definite D call. CDR1 and CDR2 (germline): LNHDA, SQIVND (reference sequence). Trimming removed 5 bases from V and 2 bases from J, with 10 bases in between. The CDR3 covers 13 residues.

The chain is built from TRBV7-6 and TRBJ1-4; perhaps TRBD1 as D (6 bases). Trimming pared 5 bases from V and 13 bases from J, leaving 20 bases between. The CDR3 length is 14 residues. The germline CDR1 and CDR2 sequences are SGHVS and FNYEAQ. The CDR3 DNA follows: TGTGCCAGCAGCCCATCGGGGCCACAGGGCGCACTGTTTTTT. Protein product: CASSPSGPQGALFF.

This clone was seen a single time. V gene TRBV24-1 combines with J gene TRBJ2-4; D gene unclear. Germline assignment: CDR1 KGHDR and CDR2 SFDVKD. The CDR3 extends over 14 amino acids. Trimming removed 4 bases from V and 8 bases from J, with 14 bases in between. CDR3 protein: CATSDRARADIQYF. The CDR3 bases are TGTGCCACCAGTGACCGGGCCCGAGCTGACATTCAGTACTTC.

This chain connects TRBV30 to TRBJ2-7, with D possibly TRBD1 on 6 matching bases. Germline V gene lookup returns CDR1 GTSNPN and CDR2 SVGIG (reference sequence). This CDR3 contains 14 residues. Trimming removed 0 bases at V and 4 bases at J, with 13 bases between. This chain's CDR3 is CAWSVSGGQYEQYF. In nucleotides, the CDR3 is TGTGCCTGGAGTGTGAGTGGGGGACAATACGAGCAGTACTTC. The whole variable domain, filled in from reference TRBV30 and TRBJ2-7, reads SQTIHQWPATLVQPVGSPLSLECTVEGTSNPNLYWYRQAAGRGLQLLFYSVGIGQISSEVPQNLSASRPQDRQFILSSKKLLLSDSGFYLCAWSVSGGQYEQYFGPGTRLTVT.

The chain recombines TRBV4-3 with TRBJ1-2; TRBD1 aligns across 7 bases. Germline V gives CDR1 LGHNA, CDR2 YSLEER. The V and J ends lost 4 bases and 8 bases, in that order; junction bases with no gene match: 13. The CDR3 runs to 15 residues. CDR3 DNA sequence: TGCGCCAGCAGCCTCCAGGACAGGAGAAAAGGCGGCTACACCTTC. Translation gives CASSLQDRRKGGYTF.

V and J are TRBV9 and TRBJ2-2, with 8 bases fitting TRBD2. Germline V gives CDR1 SGDLS, CDR2 YYNGEE. This CDR3 has 18 residues. V shed 4 bases, J shed 0 bases, and the junction held 11 bases outside the gene matches. The CDR3 nucleotides are TGTGCCAGCAGCCCTTCCGGAAGCGGGAGACCGAACACCGGGGAGCTGTTTTTT. Protein product: CASSPSGSGRPNTGELFF.

The genes are TRBV5-1 and TRBJ1-5; the D is unclear. The CDR3 covers 16 residues. Germline V gene lookup returns CDR1 SGHRS and CDR2 YFSETQ. V was cut by 4 bases and J by 0 bases, with 14 bases left in between. CDR3 in DNA: TGCGCCAGCAGCCCCGGGAATTCTTATAGCAATCAGCCCCAGCATTTT. Its protein is CASSPGNSYSNQPQHF. Supplemented by reference TRBV5-1 and TRBJ1-5, the full variable domain reads KAGVTQTPRYLIKTRGQQVTLSCSPISGHRSVSWYQQTPGQGLQFLFEYFSETQRNKGNFPGRFSGRQFSNSRSEMNVSTLELGDSALYLCASSPGNSYSNQPQHFGDGTRLSIL.